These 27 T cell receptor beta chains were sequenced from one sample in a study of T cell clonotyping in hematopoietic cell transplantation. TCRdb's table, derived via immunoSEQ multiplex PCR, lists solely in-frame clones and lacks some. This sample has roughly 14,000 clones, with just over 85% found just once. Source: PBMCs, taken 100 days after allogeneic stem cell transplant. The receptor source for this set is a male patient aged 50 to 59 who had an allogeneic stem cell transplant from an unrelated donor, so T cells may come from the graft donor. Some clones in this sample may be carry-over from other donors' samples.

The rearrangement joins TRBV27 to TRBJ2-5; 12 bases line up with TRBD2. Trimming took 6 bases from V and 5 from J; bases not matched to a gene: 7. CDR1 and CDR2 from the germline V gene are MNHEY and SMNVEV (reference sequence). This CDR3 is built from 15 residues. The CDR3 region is CASSRLAGVWETQYF. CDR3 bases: TGTGCCAGCAGCCGACTAGCGGGAGTTTGGGAGACCCAGTACTTC.

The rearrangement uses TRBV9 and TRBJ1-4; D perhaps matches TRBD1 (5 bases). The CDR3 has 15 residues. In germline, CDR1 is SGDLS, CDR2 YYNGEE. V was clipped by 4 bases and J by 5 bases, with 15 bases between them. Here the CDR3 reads CASSPTGASNEKLFF. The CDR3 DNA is TGTGCCAGCAGCCCCACCGGGGCCTCAAATGAAAAACTGTTTTTT.

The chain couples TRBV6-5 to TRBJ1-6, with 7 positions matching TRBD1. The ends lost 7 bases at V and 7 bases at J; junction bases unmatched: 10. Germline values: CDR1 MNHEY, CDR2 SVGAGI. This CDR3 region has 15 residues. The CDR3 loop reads CASTTGSGGNSPLHF. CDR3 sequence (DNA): TGTGCCAGCACAACCGGGTCAGGGGGGAATTCACCCCTCCACTTT.

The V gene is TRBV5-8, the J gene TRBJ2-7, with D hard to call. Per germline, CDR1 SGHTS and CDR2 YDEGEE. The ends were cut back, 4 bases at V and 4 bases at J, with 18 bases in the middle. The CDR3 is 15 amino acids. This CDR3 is CASSPTWGRSYEQYF. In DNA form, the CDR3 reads TGTGCCAGCAGCCCAACATGGGGTAGAAGTTACGAGCAGTACTTC.

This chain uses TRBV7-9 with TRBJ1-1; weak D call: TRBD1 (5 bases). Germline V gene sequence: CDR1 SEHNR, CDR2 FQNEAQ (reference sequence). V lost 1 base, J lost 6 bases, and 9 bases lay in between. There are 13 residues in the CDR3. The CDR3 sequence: CASSLDGAAEAFF. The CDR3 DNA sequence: TGTGCCAGCAGCTTAGATGGGGCGGCTGAAGCTTTCTTT.

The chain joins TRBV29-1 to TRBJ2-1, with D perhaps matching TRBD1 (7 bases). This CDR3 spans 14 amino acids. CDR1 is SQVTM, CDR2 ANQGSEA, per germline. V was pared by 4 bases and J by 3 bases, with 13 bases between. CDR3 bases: TGCAGCGTTGGGGGGGACAGAGTCTACAATGAGCAGTTCTTC. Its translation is CSVGGDRVYNEQFF.

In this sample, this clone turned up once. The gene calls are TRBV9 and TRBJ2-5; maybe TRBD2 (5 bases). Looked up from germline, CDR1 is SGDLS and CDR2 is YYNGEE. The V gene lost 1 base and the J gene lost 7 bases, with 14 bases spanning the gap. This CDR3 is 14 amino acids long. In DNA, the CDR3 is TGTGCCAGCAGCGTACGACCGGACGCGGGGACCCAGTACTTC. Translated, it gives CASSVRPDAGTQYF.

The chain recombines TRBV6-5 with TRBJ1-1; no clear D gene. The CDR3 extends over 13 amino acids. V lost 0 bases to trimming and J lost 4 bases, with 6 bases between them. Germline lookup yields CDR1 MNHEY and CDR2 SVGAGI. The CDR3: CASSYSRTTEAFF. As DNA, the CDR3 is TGTGCCAGCAGTTACTCGAGAACCACTGAAGCTTTCTTT.

Here the CDR3 DNA reads TGTGCCAGCAGCGTAGCAGGGACTAGGTCAGATGAGCAGTTCTTC. Encoded protein: CASSVAGTRSDEQFF. This chain links TRBV9 with TRBJ2-1; 8 bases fit TRBD2. CDR3 length: 15 residues. Germline V gene sequence: CDR1 SGDLS, CDR2 YYNGEE. V was pared by 0 bases and J by 8 bases, with 7 bases of the junction left unmatched.

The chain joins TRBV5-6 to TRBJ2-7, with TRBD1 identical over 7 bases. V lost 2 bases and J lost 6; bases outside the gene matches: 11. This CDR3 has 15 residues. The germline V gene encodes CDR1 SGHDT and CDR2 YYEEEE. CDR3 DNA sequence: TGTGCCAGCAGCTTAACCAGAGGGGGCCGTCGCGAGCAGTACTTC. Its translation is CASSLTRGGRREQYF.

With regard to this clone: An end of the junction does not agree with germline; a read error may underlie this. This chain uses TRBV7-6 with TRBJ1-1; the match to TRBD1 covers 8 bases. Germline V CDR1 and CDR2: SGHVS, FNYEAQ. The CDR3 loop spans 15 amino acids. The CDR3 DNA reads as TGTGCCAGCAGCCCCCGGCAGGGGGCCATTGTCCCTCCTAAATTT. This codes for CASSPRQGAIVPPKF.

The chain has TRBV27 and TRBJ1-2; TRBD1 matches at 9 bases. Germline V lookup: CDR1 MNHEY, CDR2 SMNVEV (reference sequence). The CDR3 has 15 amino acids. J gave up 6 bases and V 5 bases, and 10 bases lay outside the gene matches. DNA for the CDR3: TGTGCCAGCAGTCCGATCCGACAGGGGGGCCATGGCTACACCTTC. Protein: CASSPIRQGGHGYTF.

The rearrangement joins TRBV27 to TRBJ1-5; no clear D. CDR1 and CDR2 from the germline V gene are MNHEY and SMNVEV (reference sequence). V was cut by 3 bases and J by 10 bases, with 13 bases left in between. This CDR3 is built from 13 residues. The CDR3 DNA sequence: TGTGCCAGCAGTTTGGGGAGATCGCGCCCCCAGCATTTT. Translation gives CASSLGRSRPQHF.

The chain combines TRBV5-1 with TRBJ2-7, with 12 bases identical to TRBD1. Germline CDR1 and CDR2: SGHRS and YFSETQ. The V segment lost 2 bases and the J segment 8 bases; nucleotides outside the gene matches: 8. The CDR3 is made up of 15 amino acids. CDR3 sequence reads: CASSLSGQGAQKQYF. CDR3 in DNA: TGCGCCAGCAGCTTATCGGGACAGGGGGCGCAGAAGCAGTACTTC.

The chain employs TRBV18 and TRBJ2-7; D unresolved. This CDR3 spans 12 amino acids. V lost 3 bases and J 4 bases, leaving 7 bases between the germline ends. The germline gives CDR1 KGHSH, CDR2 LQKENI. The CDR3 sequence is CASSPQSYEQYF. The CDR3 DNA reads TGTGCCAGCTCACCTCAGAGTTACGAGCAGTACTTC. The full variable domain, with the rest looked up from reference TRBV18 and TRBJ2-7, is NAGVMQNPRHLVRRRGQEARLRCSPMKGHSHVYWYRQLPEEGLKFMVYLQKENIIDESGMPKERFSAEFPKEGPSILRIQQVVRGDSAAYFCASSPQSYEQYFGPGTRLTVT.

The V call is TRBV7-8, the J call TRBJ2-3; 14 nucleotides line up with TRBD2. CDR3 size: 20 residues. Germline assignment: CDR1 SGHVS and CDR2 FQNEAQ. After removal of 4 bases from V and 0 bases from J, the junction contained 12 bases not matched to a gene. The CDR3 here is CASSSRPPGLAGESTDTQYF. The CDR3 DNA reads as TGTGCCAGCAGCTCCCGGCCGCCGGGACTAGCGGGGGAAAGCACAGATACGCAGTATTTT.

In nucleotides, the CDR3 is TGCGCCAGCAGCTTGTATCCAGGGACAGATACGCAGTATTTT. Translated: CASSLYPGTDTQYF. The J gene is TRBJ2-3, the V gene TRBV5-1; maybe TRBD1 (5 bases). Germline CDR1 and CDR2: SGHRS and YFSETQ. The CDR3 has 14 residues. V gave up 1 base and J gave up 3 bases, with 9 bases separating them.

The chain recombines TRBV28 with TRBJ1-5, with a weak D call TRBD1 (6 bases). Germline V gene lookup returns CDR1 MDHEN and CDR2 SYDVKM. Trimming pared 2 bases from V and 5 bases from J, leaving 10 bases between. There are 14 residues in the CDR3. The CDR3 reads CASSLGRGDQPQHF. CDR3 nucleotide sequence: TGTGCCAGCAGTTTAGGTAGGGGGGATCAGCCCCAGCATTTT.

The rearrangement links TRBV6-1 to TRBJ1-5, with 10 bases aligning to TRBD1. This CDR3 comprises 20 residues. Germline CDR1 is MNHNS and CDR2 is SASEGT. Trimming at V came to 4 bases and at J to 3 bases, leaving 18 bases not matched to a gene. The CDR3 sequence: CASSVLGQGLTVRFNQPQHF. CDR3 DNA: TGTGCCAGCAGTGTTTTGGGACAGGGGTTAACGGTTAGGTTCAATCAGCCCCAGCATTTT.

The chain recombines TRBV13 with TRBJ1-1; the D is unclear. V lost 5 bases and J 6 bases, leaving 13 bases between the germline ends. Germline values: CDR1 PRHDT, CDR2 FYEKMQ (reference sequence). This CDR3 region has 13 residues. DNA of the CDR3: TGTGCCAGCAGCGTATCAAGAAGATCTGAAGCTTTCTTT. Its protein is CASSVSRRSEAFF.

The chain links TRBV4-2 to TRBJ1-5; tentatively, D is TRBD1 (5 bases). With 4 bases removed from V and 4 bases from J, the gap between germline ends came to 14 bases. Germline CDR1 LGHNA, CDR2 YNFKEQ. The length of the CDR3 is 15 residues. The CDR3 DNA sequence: TGTGCCAGCAGCCCAACGTTGGACAAGAATCAGCCCCAGCATTTT. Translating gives CASSPTLDKNQPQHF.

The DNA of the CDR3 is TGCAGCTTGGACAGGGGATCCAATGAGCAGTTCTTC. Protein product: CSLDRGSNEQFF. The chain employs TRBV29-1 and TRBJ2-1; the match to TRBD1 covers 9 bases. Germline V gives CDR1 SQVTM, CDR2 ANQGSEA. The CDR3 spans 12 residues. Trimming at V came to 8 bases and at J to 6 bases, leaving 5 bases not matched to a gene.

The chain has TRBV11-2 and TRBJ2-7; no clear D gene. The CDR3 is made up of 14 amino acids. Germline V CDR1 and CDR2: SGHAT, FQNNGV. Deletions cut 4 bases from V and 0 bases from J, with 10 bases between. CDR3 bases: TGTGCCAGCAGCTCAAGCGTTGGCTCCTACGAGCAGTACTTC. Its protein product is CASSSSVGSYEQYF.

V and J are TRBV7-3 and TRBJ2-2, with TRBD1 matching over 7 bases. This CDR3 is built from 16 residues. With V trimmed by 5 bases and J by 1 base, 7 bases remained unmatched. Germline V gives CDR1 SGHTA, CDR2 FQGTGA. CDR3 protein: CASSLDRAQNTGELFF. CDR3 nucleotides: TGTGCCAGCAGCCTCGACAGGGCCCAGAACACCGGGGAGCTGTTTTTT.

CDR3 sequence: CASSLGAGVPAFF. For the CDR3, the DNA is TGCGCCAGCAGCTTGGGGGCGGGCGTCCCGGCTTTCTTT. The chain uses TRBV5-1 and TRBJ1-1; D remains ambiguous. Germline V CDR1 and CDR2: SGHRS, YFSETQ. The CDR3 extends over 13 amino acids. V was cut by 0 bases and J by 11 bases, with 14 bases left in between.

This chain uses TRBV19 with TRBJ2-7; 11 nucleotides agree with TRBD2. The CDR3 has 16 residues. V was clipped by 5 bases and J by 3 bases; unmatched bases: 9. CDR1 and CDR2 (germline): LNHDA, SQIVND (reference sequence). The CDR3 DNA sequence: TGTGCCAGTAGTGCCGGGGGACTAGCGGAAAGCTACGAGCAGTACTTC. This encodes CASSAGGLAESYEQYF.

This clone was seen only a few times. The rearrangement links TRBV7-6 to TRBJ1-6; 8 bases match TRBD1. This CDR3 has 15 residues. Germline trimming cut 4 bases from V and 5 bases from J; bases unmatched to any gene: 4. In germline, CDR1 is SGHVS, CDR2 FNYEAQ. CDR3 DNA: TGTGCCAGCAGCTACACGACAGGGGATAATTCACCCCTCCACTTT. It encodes CASSYTTGDNSPLHF.